The 10 T cell receptor beta chains in this list originate from one sample, sequenced in a study of OX40 agonist ivuxolimab in advanced cancers. Clones were read by immunoSEQ multiplex PCR, and TCRdb kept only the in-frame ones, dropping some. The sample lists around 40,000 clones, 80% seen once, with roughly 4.1% in the top ten. The specimen comprised CD4+ or CD8+ T cells sorted from blood, sampled in a trial of the OX40 agonist ivuxolimab. The receptors were sampled from an adult with an advanced solid tumor such as melanoma, head and neck, liver or kidney cancer.

Of note for this clone: Mismatch with germline at one junction end may stem from a read error. The same CDR3 is also encoded by other DNA sequences in this sample. The J gene is TRBJ2-7, the V gene TRBV6-5, with 9 bases fitting TRBD2. CDR3 length equals 15 residues. Per the germline V gene, CDR1 is MNHEY and CDR2 is SVGAGI. In DNA, the CDR3 is TGTGCTAGCAGTTACGAGGGGACTAGCTACTACGAGCAGTACTTC. Its translation is CASSYEGTSYYEQYF.

V gene TRBV29-1 combines with J gene TRBJ1-2, with D perhaps matching TRBD1 (5 bases). Germline values: CDR1 SQVTM, CDR2 ANQGSEA. Trimming removed 6 bases at V and 1 base at J, with 9 bases between. The CDR3 runs to 12 residues. The CDR3 reads CSVGTDNYGYTF. The CDR3 DNA follows: TGCAGCGTGGGGACTGATAACTATGGCTACACCTTC.

V is TRBV9 and J is TRBJ1-1; TRBD1 aligns across 8 bases. Germline assignment: CDR1 SGDLS and CDR2 YYNGEE. With V trimmed by 0 bases and J by 5 bases, 3 bases remained unmatched. The CDR3 is 14 amino acids. The CDR3 is CASSVVQGGTEAFF. CDR3 bases: TGTGCCAGCAGCGTAGTACAGGGGGGGACTGAAGCTTTCTTT.

The CDR3 sequence: CASSLFQGGDTQYF. DNA of the CDR3: TGTGCCAGCAGTTTATTTCAGGGGGGGGATACGCAGTATTTT. The J gene is TRBJ2-3, the V gene TRBV27, with D perhaps given as TRBD1 or TRBD2 (7 bases each). V lost 1 base and J lost 6, with 11 bases in between. Germline V gene data show CDR1 as MNHEY and CDR2 as SMNVEV (reference sequence). CDR3 length equals 14 residues.

V usage is TRBV27 and J usage is TRBJ1-2, with D possibly being TRBD1 (5 bases). The germline CDR1 and CDR2 sequences are MNHEY and SMNVEV (reference sequence). The length of the CDR3 is 13 residues. The V and J ends lost 8 bases and 2 bases respectively, with 12 bases between them. This chain's CDR3 is CASGTGGNYGYTF. In DNA, the CDR3 is TGTGCCAGCGGAACGGGGGGGAACTATGGCTACACCTTC.

V gene TRBV19 combines with J gene TRBJ2-1, with 9 bases aligning to TRBD1. Germline V lookup: CDR1 LNHDA, CDR2 SQIVND (reference sequence). The CDR3 length is 15 residues. V was clipped by 5 bases and J by 6 bases; unmatched bases: 8. CDR3 sequence: CASSGPGQGSNEQFF. CDR3 DNA sequence: TGTGCCAGTAGTGGGCCGGGACAGGGCTCCAATGAGCAGTTCTTC.

This chain joins TRBV19 and TRBJ2-3, with D tentatively TRBD1 (6 bases). This CDR3 region has 15 residues. Trimming cost V 6 bases and J 2 bases, with 15 bases left between them. Germline-derived CDR1 and CDR2 are LNHDA and SQIVND (reference sequence). The CDR3 DNA reads TGTGCCAGTAGGGAGGTACAGGGTATCACAGATACGCAGTATTTT. Protein product: CASREVQGITDTQYF.

The rearrangement uses TRBV30 and TRBJ2-5, with TRBD2 identical over 7 bases. Trimming at V came to 4 bases and at J to 4 bases, leaving 3 bases not matched to a gene. The V gene's germline CDR1 is GTSNPN and CDR2 SVGIG (reference sequence). The CDR3 extends over 12 amino acids. CDR3 DNA: TGTGCCTGGAACGGCGGGGGAGAGACCCAGTACTTC. Amino acid sequence: CAWNGGGETQYF.

V and J are TRBV15 and TRBJ2-7, with D possibly being TRBD1 (5 bases). Trimming stripped 2 bases from V and 0 bases from J, with 14 bases between. There are 16 residues in the CDR3. Germline CDR1 reads LNHNV; CDR2 reads YYDKDF (reference sequence). This chain's CDR3 is CATSRQTARSSYEQYF. The CDR3 DNA reads TGTGCCACCAGCAGACAGACAGCTAGGAGCTCCTACGAGCAGTACTTC. The full variable domain, with the rest looked up from reference TRBV15 and TRBJ2-7, is DAMVIQNPRYQVTQFGKPVTLSCSQTLNHNVMYWYQQKSSQAPKLLFHYYDKDFNNEADTPDNFQSRRPNTSFCFLDIRSPGLGDTAMYLCATSRQTARSSYEQYFGPGTRLTVT.

This clone was found a few times. CDR3 in amino acids: CASSLDGQGSTEAFF. As DNA, the CDR3 is TGCGCCAGCAGCTTGGACGGGCAGGGGAGTACTGAAGCTTTCTTT. The V and J genes are TRBV5-1 and TRBJ1-1, with D possibly matching TRBD1 (6 bases). Trimming took off 0 bases at V and 5 bases at J, with 14 bases between the two ends. CDR1 is SGHRS and CDR2 is YFSETQ in the germline V gene. The CDR3 consists of 15 residues.